This TCR beta chain was profiled in a study of OX40 agonist ivuxolimab in advanced cancers. Trimming removed 7 bases at V and 2 bases at J, with 15 bases between. From germline, CDR1 is SNHLY and CDR2 FYNNEI. The CDR3 is 14 amino acids. General study points: At 0.1 to 3.0 mg/kg, clonal expansion of CD4+ and CD8+ blood T cells had occurred by week 6.

Comments on this clone: Antigen specificity is unknown.

Sequenced by immunoSEQ multiplex PCR; TCRdb stores in-frame clones only, minus some. The repertoire includes roughly 60,000 clones, 70% to 90% of them detected once, and roughly 0.75% sits in the top ten. The sequences come from CD4+ or CD8+ T cells sorted from blood, collected in a trial of the OX40 agonist ivuxolimab. V and J are TRBV2 and TRBJ2-7, with D perhaps assigned TRBD1 or TRBD2 (5 bases each). The TCR comes from an adult with an advanced solid tumor such as melanoma, head and neck, liver or kidney cancer. The CDR3 DNA sequence: TGTGCCAGCAACGGGGCTCGTAAGGCCTACGAGCAGTACTTC. Amino acids: CASNGARKAYEQYF.